Below, 30 T cell receptor beta chains from the same sample are listed, as sequenced in a study of blood T cell repertoires in COVID-19. The data were produced by immunoSEQ multiplex PCR, yet TCRdb's version contains in-frame clones alone and is incomplete. The data contain about 250,000 clones, 87% of them singletons. Sequencing input: PBMCs or T cells enriched from blood (not recorded which). These TCRs come from a woman between 25 and 40 years old with acute COVID-19.

The table lists this clone with a count of one. The chain recombines TRBV7-9 with TRBJ1-2, with D maybe TRBD1 (6 bases). This CDR3 is 14 amino acids long. V gave up 3 bases and J gave up 7 bases, with 15 bases separating them. Germline V gene sequence: CDR1 SEHNR, CDR2 FQNEAQ (reference sequence). The CDR3 DNA follows: TGTGCCAGCAGCTTTGGGACAAATGAGGCTGGCTACACCTTC. Translated, it gives CASSFGTNEAGYTF.

Details on this clone: At the DNA level, this CDR3 is encoded by other sequences in the same sample as well. The chain has TRBV5-1 and TRBJ2-5; D is unclear. Trimming removed 0 bases from V and 3 bases from J, with 3 bases in between. In germline, CDR1 is SGHRS, CDR2 YFSETQ. The CDR3 contains 12 residues. CDR3 sequence (DNA): TGCGCCAGCAGCTTGGGAGAAGAGACCCAGTACTTC. Protein: CASSLGEETQYF.

The genes are TRBV30 and TRBJ1-1; possibly TRBD1 for D (5 bases). The CDR3 is 13 residues long. Germline CDR1 GTSNPN, CDR2 SVGIG (reference sequence). V was trimmed by 0 bases and J by 5 bases, leaving 10 bases between them. The CDR3 reads CAWSVTKGTEAFF. The CDR3 nucleotides read TGTGCCTGGAGTGTAACGAAGGGGACTGAAGCTTTCTTT.

V and J are TRBV6-5 and TRBJ2-7; the match to TRBD1 covers 8 bases. From germline, CDR1 is MNHEY and CDR2 SVGAGI. With V trimmed by 3 bases and J by 4 bases, 5 bases remained unmatched. CDR3 size: 14 residues. The CDR3 sequence is CASSYEQGDYEQYF. CDR3 bases: TGTGCCAGCAGTTATGAACAGGGGGATTACGAGCAGTACTTC.

The chain combines TRBV6-2 or TRBV6-3 with TRBJ2-7; tentatively, D is TRBD1 (6 bases). The CDR3 runs 14 residues. Deletions cut 0 bases from V and 2 bases from J, with 8 bases between. CDR1 is MNHEY, CDR2 SVGEGT, per germline. In nucleotides, the CDR3 is TGTGCCAGCAGTTACTCGAGGACAGCCTACGAGCAGTACTTC. Translating gives CASSYSRTAYEQYF.

The chain carries TRBV18 and TRBJ1-4, with a tentative D call TRBD1 (5 bases). The germline gives CDR1 KGHSH, CDR2 LQKENI. CDR3 size: 16 residues. V was shortened by 2 bases and J by 8 bases, with 18 bases between the two germline ends. CDR3 residues: CASSPKRGGVTEKLFF. In DNA form, the CDR3 reads TGTGCCAGCTCACCAAAGAGAGGAGGGGTTACGGAAAAACTGTTTTTT.

This chain joins TRBV7-2 and TRBJ2-7; tentatively, D is TRBD2 (6 bases). V was shortened by 4 bases and J by 3 bases, with 13 bases between the two germline ends. Germline assignment: CDR1 SGHTA and CDR2 FQGNSA. The CDR3 loop spans 14 amino acids. CDR3 sequence (DNA): TGTGCCAGCAGCTCGGGACTCGCGGACTACGAGCAGTACTTC. This sequence encodes CASSSGLADYEQYF. The full variable domain, with the rest looked up from reference TRBV7-2 and TRBJ2-7, is GAGVSQSPSNKVTEKGKDVELRCDPISGHTALYWYRQSLGQGLEFLIYFQGNSAPDKSGLPSDRFSAERTGGSVSTLTIQRTQQEDSAVYLCASSSGLADYEQYFGPGTRLTVT.

The chain recombines TRBV10-3 with TRBJ2-5; the match to TRBD1 covers 8 bases. CDR1 ENHRY and CDR2 SYGVKD come from the germline V gene. The CDR3 runs 14 residues. The junction had 4 bases not matched to a gene; V was cut back by 3 bases and J by 4 bases. As DNA, the CDR3 is TGTGCCATCAGTGAAGGGACAGGTGGAGAGACCCAGTACTTC. It yields the protein CAISEGTGGETQYF.

The rearrangement links TRBV3-1 (or the pseudogene TRBV3-2) to TRBJ1-2; 7 bases line up with TRBD1. CDR1 and CDR2 from the germline V gene are LGHDT and YNNKEL (reference sequence). The V and J ends lost 4 bases and 8 bases, in that order; junction bases with no gene match: 4. This CDR3 comprises 12 residues. CDR3 sequence reads: CASSLTGDGYTF. CDR3 DNA sequence: TGTGCCAGCAGCCTTACAGGGGACGGCTACACCTTC.

This clone was found once. The DNA of the CDR3 is TGCGCCGACAACATACTTAGGAAACTGTTTTTT. Protein: CADNILRKLFF. The chain joins TRBV5-1 to TRBJ1-4; D remains ambiguous. Germline V CDR1 and CDR2: SGHRS, YFSETQ. This CDR3 region has 11 residues. The V gene lost 10 bases and the J gene lost 11 bases, with 15 bases spanning the gap.

The chain carries TRBV5-4 and TRBJ2-7, with D maybe TRBD2 (6 bases). From germline, CDR1 is SGHNT and CDR2 YYREEE (reference sequence). Between the trimmed V and J ends, which lost 0 bases and 4 bases, there was a span of 20 bases. This CDR3 has 17 amino acids. The CDR3 bases are TGTGCCAGCAGCTTGGCCAAGGCGGGGCCGGGAGTGTACGAGCAGTACTTC. It encodes CASSLAKAGPGVYEQYF.

V usage is TRBV6-2 or TRBV6-3 and J usage is TRBJ2-3, with 9 bases lining up with TRBD2. The CDR3 spans 17 residues. V trimming: 5 bases; J trimming: 4 bases; junction bases outside the gene matches: 13. Per germline, CDR1 MNHEY and CDR2 SVGEGT. CDR3 nucleotide sequence: TGTGCCAGCAGTAAGGCCCGAGCGGGGGGCTCGCCAGATACGCAGTATTTT. Translation: CASSKARAGGSPDTQYF.

V is TRBV5-1 and J is TRBJ2-7, with 7 bases matching TRBD1. With V trimmed by 3 bases and J by 3 bases, 9 bases remained unmatched. Germline-derived CDR1 and CDR2 are SGHRS and YFSETQ. CDR3 length equals 15 residues. The CDR3: CASSSLDRKYYEQYF. In nucleotides, the CDR3 is TGCGCCAGCAGCTCATTGGACAGGAAATACTACGAGCAGTACTTC.

About this clone itself: The final CDR3 position lacks the conserved phenylalanine or tryptophan, pointing to a likely read error. The DNA is omitted, as the CDR3 cannot be located on it reliably, and the CDR3 follows TCRdb's listing. This chain joins TRBV25-1 and TRBJ1-4; the table's D gene call, TRBD1, was not cross checked with the DNA. The germline CDR1 and CDR2 sequences are MGHDK and SYGVNS. The CDR3 is made up of 8 amino acids, end residues included. The CDR3 is CASRETVI.

CDR3 sequence (DNA): TGCGCCAGCAGCCAAGATTCCATGACAGGGGCCCAAGAGACCCAGTACTTC. It is translated as CASSQDSMTGAQETQYF. The rearrangement uses TRBV4-1 and TRBJ2-5; 8 bases match TRBD1. Trimming at V came to 0 bases and at J to 1 base, leaving 7 bases not matched to a gene. Germline V lookup: CDR1 MGHRA, CDR2 YSYEKL. The CDR3 covers 17 residues.

The V gene is TRBV11-2, the J gene TRBJ2-7; maybe TRBD2 (5 bases). Deletions cut 6 bases from V and 1 base from J, with 22 bases between. CDR3 length equals 17 residues. Germline values: CDR1 SGHAT, CDR2 FQNNGV. CDR3 sequence (DNA): TGTGCCAGCAGATCTAGCATGTCCCACGACCCGTCCTACGAGCAGTACTTC. Translated: CASRSSMSHDPSYEQYF.

The chain joins TRBV12-3 or TRBV12-4 to TRBJ1-1; D remains ambiguous. Deletions cut 5 bases from V and 0 bases from J, with 4 bases between. The CDR3 has 12 residues. In nucleotides, the CDR3 is TGTGCCAGCAGTGAGCTGAACACTGAAGCTTTCTTT. Amino acid sequence: CASSELNTEAFF.

This clone was observed once. The CDR3: CAWSSTGGGYTF. The CDR3 DNA reads TGTGCCTGGAGTTCGACAGGCGGCGGCTACACCTTC. The genes are TRBV30 and TRBJ1-2; D might be TRBD1 (6 bases). This CDR3 spans 12 amino acids. Trimming removed 2 bases at V and 8 bases at J, with 12 bases between. CDR1 and CDR2 (germline): GTSNPN, SVGIG (reference sequence).

This chain uses TRBV24-1 with TRBJ2-2; the match to TRBD2 covers 14 bases. There are 16 residues in the CDR3. Germline values: CDR1 KGHDR, CDR2 SFDVKD. Trimming cost V 3 bases and J 12 bases; bases outside gene matches: 8. The CDR3 here is CATSDPGLAGGTQLFF. CDR3 DNA: TGTGCCACCAGTGATCCAGGACTAGCGGGGGGAACCCAGCTGTTTTTT.

The chain couples TRBV5-5 to TRBJ1-1, with D unclear. CDR1 and CDR2 from the germline V gene are SGHKS and YYEKEE (reference sequence). The V end lost 0 bases, the J end lost 11 bases, and 11 bases lay between the germline ends. The CDR3 sequence is 12 residues long. CDR3 residues: CASSLGSRLAFF. CDR3 in DNA: TGTGCCAGCAGCTTGGGTTCTAGGCTGGCTTTCTTT.

This chain connects TRBV6-5 to TRBJ1-2; TRBD1 aligns across 7 bases. The V and J ends lost 2 bases and 7 bases, in that order; junction bases with no gene match: 4. The CDR3 spans 13 residues. Germline V gene data show CDR1 as MNHEY and CDR2 as SVGAGI. The CDR3 DNA reads as TGTGCCAGCAGTTACGAGGGGGCTAGTGGCTACACCTTC. It specifies CASSYEGASGYTF.

The chain joins TRBV7-6 to TRBJ2-2; 7 bases map to TRBD2. This CDR3 is built from 18 residues. V lost 1 base and J lost 3; bases outside the gene matches: 11. The V gene's germline CDR1 is SGHVS and CDR2 FNYEAQ. The chain's CDR3 is CASSLEGLRAGDTGELFF. CDR3 nucleotide sequence: TGTGCCAGCAGCTTAGAGGGGCTCAGGGCGGGGGACACCGGGGAGCTGTTTTTT.

This clone was seen a single time. The V and J genes are TRBV3-1 (or the pseudogene TRBV3-2) and TRBJ1-2; the D is unclear. Per germline, CDR1 LGHDT and CDR2 YNNKEL (reference sequence). Trimming removed 0 bases from V and 8 bases from J, with 19 bases in between. This CDR3 is 16 amino acids long. CDR3 bases: TGTGCCAGCAGCCAAGATCTTGGACTCCGGCAGGAGGGCTACACCTTC. This encodes CASSQDLGLRQEGYTF.

This chain links TRBV9 with TRBJ1-1; no definite D call. The V and J ends lost 5 bases and 7 bases respectively, with 12 bases between them. Germline V gene data show CDR1 as SGDLS and CDR2 as YYNGEE. The CDR3 spans 12 residues. CDR3 sequence: CASSRRAGEAFF. In nucleotides, the CDR3 is TGTGCCAGCAGTCGAAGGGCGGGTGAAGCTTTCTTT.

CDR3 protein: CASSYRDRVIDEQFF. CDR3 in DNA: TGTGCCAGCTCGTACCGGGACAGGGTGATCGATGAGCAGTTCTTC. V is TRBV18 and J is TRBJ2-1, with 9 nucleotides matching TRBD1. Germline values: CDR1 KGHSH, CDR2 LQKENI. V trimming: 6 bases; J trimming: 8 bases; junction bases outside the gene matches: 11. The CDR3 is made up of 15 amino acids.

CDR3 in amino acids: CASSLEVAGTSEQYF. Written as DNA, the CDR3 is TGTGCCAGCAGCTTAGAAGTAGCGGGGACCTCCGAGCAGTACTTC. J is TRBJ2-7 and V is TRBV7-2, with 8 bases aligning to TRBD2. The germline V gene encodes CDR1 SGHTA and CDR2 FQGNSA. Trimming took 1 base from V and 6 from J; bases not matched to a gene: 8. This CDR3 is built from 15 residues. The entire variable domain, with the rest obtained from reference TRBV7-2 and TRBJ2-7, is as follows: GAGVSQSPSNKVTEKGKDVELRCDPISGHTALYWYRQSLGQGLEFLIYFQGNSAPDKSGLPSDRFSAERTGGSVSTLTIQRTQQEDSAVYLCASSLEVAGTSEQYFGPGTRLTVT.

This chain links TRBV11-3 with TRBJ2-1; 11 bases are shared with TRBD2. The CDR3 has 16 amino acids. J was trimmed by 8 bases and V by 4 bases; bases with no gene match: 10. CDR1 is SGHNT and CDR2 is YENEEA in the germline V gene. The CDR3 loop is CASSSSPTSGADEQFF. The CDR3 DNA is TGTGCCAGCAGCTCTTCACCGACTAGCGGGGCGGATGAGCAGTTCTTC.

The table lists this clone with a count of one. The J gene is TRBJ1-4, the V gene TRBV7-8; D unclear. V lost 8 bases to trimming and J lost 8 bases, with 15 bases between them. The germline V gene has CDR1 SGHVS and CDR2 FQNEAQ. This CDR3 is built from 13 residues. CDR3 region: CASGLGTDEKLFF. CDR3 DNA: TGTGCCAGCGGACTCGGTACAGACGAAAAACTGTTTTTT.

This clone was counted a single time. The V gene is TRBV12-3 or TRBV12-4, the J gene TRBJ1-2, with a tentative D call TRBD1 (6 bases). The CDR3 totals 13 residues. Trimming took off 6 bases at V and 1 base at J, with 9 bases between the two ends. CDR3 DNA: TGTGCCAGCAGGGGACATAGTAACTATGGCTACACCTTC. Translated, it gives CASRGHSNYGYTF.

The count of this clone is one. The chain combines TRBV5-1 with TRBJ1-2, with a weak D call TRBD1 (5 bases). The V gene's germline CDR1 is SGHRS and CDR2 YFSETQ. The CDR3 length is 13 residues. Trimming cost V 2 bases and J 3 bases, with 8 bases left between them. Here the CDR3 reads CASSFSGDYGYTF. The CDR3 nucleotides are TGCGCCAGCAGCTTTTCGGGGGACTATGGCTACACCTTC. Variable domain in full (rest from reference TRBV5-1 and TRBJ1-2): KAGVTQTPRYLIKTRGQQVTLSCSPISGHRSVSWYQQTPGQGLQFLFEYFSETQRNKGNFPGRFSGRQFSNSRSEMNVSTLELGDSALYLCASSFSGDYGYTFGSGTRLTVV.